The next 3 T cell receptor beta chains were all read from a single sample in a study of OX40 agonist ivuxolimab in advanced cancers. Method: immunoSEQ multiplex PCR; TCRdb's copy keeps in-frame clones and lacks some. The data hold more than 11,000 clones, with 70% to 85% observed a single time. This specimen was CD4+ or CD8+ T cells sorted from blood, taken in a trial of the OX40 agonist ivuxolimab. These receptors were taken from an adult with an advanced solid tumor such as melanoma, head and neck, liver or kidney cancer.

This clone was observed a few times. The chain uses TRBV7-8 and TRBJ2-7, with D possibly TRBD2 on 6 matching bases. Trimming stripped 5 bases from V and 4 bases from J, with 15 bases between. The CDR3 totals 14 residues. Per the germline V gene, CDR1 is SGHVS and CDR2 is FQNEAQ. The CDR3 nucleotides are TGTGCCAGCAGCCCCCCCTTCGGGGGTTACGAGCAGTACTTC. Translated: CASSPPFGGYEQYF.

V usage is TRBV27 and J usage is TRBJ2-1, with 9 bases aligning to TRBD2. The CDR3 has 15 amino acids. Germline values: CDR1 MNHEY, CDR2 SMNVEV (reference sequence). V was pared by 8 bases and J by 8 bases, with 13 bases of the junction left unmatched. In DNA, the CDR3 is TGTGCCAGCGGGCAAAGACTAGCGGCGTTTCATGAGCAGTTCTTC. It codes for CASGQRLAAFHEQFF.

The V and J genes are TRBV29-1 and TRBJ2-3; TRBD1 agrees at 10 bases. Trimming took 7 bases from V and 1 from J; bases not matched to a gene: 5. The CDR3 has 14 residues. Germline lookup yields CDR1 SQVTM and CDR2 ANQGSEA. The chain's CDR3 is CSADRGRGTDTQYF. The CDR3, as DNA: TGCAGCGCAGACAGGGGGCGCGGCACAGATACGCAGTATTTT.